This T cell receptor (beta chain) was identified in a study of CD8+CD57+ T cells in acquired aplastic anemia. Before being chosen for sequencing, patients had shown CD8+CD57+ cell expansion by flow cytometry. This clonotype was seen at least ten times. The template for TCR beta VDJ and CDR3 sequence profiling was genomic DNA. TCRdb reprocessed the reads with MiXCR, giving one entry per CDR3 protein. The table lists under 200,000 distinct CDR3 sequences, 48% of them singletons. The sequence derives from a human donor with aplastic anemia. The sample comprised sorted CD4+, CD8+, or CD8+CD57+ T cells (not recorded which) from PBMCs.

Written as DNA, the CDR3 is TGCAGTGCTACCCGAGTGGGGGGATACGGCTACACCTTC. Amino acid sequence: CSATRVGGYGYTF. The chain couples TRBV20-1 to TRBJ1-2; tentative D call: TRBD1 (5 bases). Trimming stripped 4 bases from V and 8 bases from J, with 17 bases between. CDR1 DFQATT and CDR2 SNEGSKA come from the germline V gene (reference sequence). The CDR3 consists of 13 residues.